Listed here is a single T cell receptor beta chain. TCRdb redid the calling of the RT-PCR reads with MiXCR, one entry per CDR3 protein. The sample has 800,000 or so distinct CDR3 sequences; over 20% are singletons. These data are taken from a study of response to subunit inactivated influenza vaccine. CDR3 size: 13 residues. V trimming: 5 bases; J trimming: 6 bases; junction bases outside the gene matches: 5. This TCR came from a man aged 50 or older who received an inactivated influenza vaccine. The sequences come from PBMCs from blood, collected more than 4 days after vaccination. J is TRBJ2-7 and V is TRBV12-3 or TRBV12-4; 9 bases fit TRBD1. CDR3 bases: TGTGCCAGCAGTCCAACGACAGGGGGCGAGCAGTACTTC. Translated: CASSPTTGGEQYF.